This passage covers 14 T cell receptor beta chains from one sample sequenced in a study of cytomegalovirus exposure and HLA in healthy donors. Primers for the PCR totalled 60 Vbeta and 13 Jbeta. Assay: immunoSEQ multiplex PCR; the TCRdb copy retains only in-frame clones and omits some. The table shows around 190,000 clones, with 9.5% occurring only once. Sequencing was done on a sample of PBMCs. These TCRs come from a woman aged 25 to 45 in good health and CMV-seropositive.

The rearrangement joins TRBV19 to TRBJ1-2; 9 positions agree with TRBD1. CDR3 size: 14 residues. V trimming: 5 bases; J trimming: 3 bases; junction bases outside the gene matches: 4. Germline V CDR1 and CDR2: LNHDA, SQIVND (reference sequence). The CDR3 loop is CASSGGDRDYGYTF. DNA of the CDR3: TGTGCCAGTAGTGGGGGGGACAGGGACTATGGCTACACCTTC. The full variable domain, its missing parts supplied by reference TRBV19 and TRBJ1-2, is DGGITQSPKYLFRKEGQNVTLSCEQNLNHDAMYWYRQDPGQGLRLIYYSQIVNDFQKGDIAEGYSVSREKKESFPLTVTSAQKNPTAFYLCASSGGDRDYGYTFGSGTRLTVV.

The rearrangement joins TRBV4-2 to TRBJ2-3; 13 bases align to TRBD2. The V gene's germline CDR1 is LGHNA and CDR2 YNFKEQ. This CDR3 is 16 amino acids long. With 4 bases clipped from V and 2 bases from J, the junction kept 3 bases outside the gene matches. CDR3 loop: CASSPGLAGLTDTQYF. CDR3 sequence (DNA): TGTGCCAGCAGCCCGGGACTAGCGGGGCTCACAGATACGCAGTATTTT.

The chain carries TRBV28 and TRBJ2-5; 11 bases agree with TRBD1. This CDR3 comprises 16 residues. The germline CDR1 and CDR2 sequences are MDHEN and SYDVKM. V gave up 9 bases and J gave up 4 bases; unmatched junction bases: 13. CDR3: CARIPNRDRGGETQYF. CDR3 DNA sequence: TGTGCCAGAATCCCTAACCGGGACAGGGGGGGAGAGACCCAGTACTTC.

CDR3 amino acids: CASSPLTHQGEQYF. CDR3 bases: TGTGCCAGCAGCCCTTTGACACATCAGGGCGAGCAGTACTTC. This sequence joins TRBV5-5 and TRBJ2-7; perhaps TRBD1 as D (5 bases). V was trimmed by 4 bases and J by 6 bases, leaving 17 bases between them. In germline, CDR1 is SGHKS, CDR2 YYEKEE (reference sequence). This CDR3 contains 14 residues.

This clone was observed a handful of times. The chain links TRBV9 to TRBJ1-1; D is perhaps TRBD1 (5 bases). V shed 2 bases and J shed 0 bases, with 17 bases lying between them. The CDR3 loop spans 17 amino acids. Germline V gene data show CDR1 as SGDLS and CDR2 as YYNGEE. The CDR3 loop reads CASSVQSGGGLNTEAFF. DNA of the CDR3: TGTGCCAGCAGCGTCCAATCCGGGGGGGGTCTGAACACTGAAGCTTTCTTT.

The chain is built from TRBV19 and TRBJ1-2, with 7 positions matching TRBD1. The CDR3 length is 12 residues. Germline lookup yields CDR1 LNHDA and CDR2 SQIVND (reference sequence). V lost 10 bases to trimming and J lost 4 bases; unmatched junction nucleotides: 6. The CDR3 reads CATYQGGYGYTF. The CDR3 nucleotides read TGTGCCACCTATCAGGGGGGCTATGGCTACACCTTC.

This clone was picked up a small number of times. The sample carries other DNA sequences with the same CDR3. This chain joins TRBV6-5 and TRBJ2-7, with 7 bases that match TRBD1. V was pared by 5 bases and J by 1 base, with 8 bases of the junction left unmatched. CDR3 length equals 15 residues. Germline CDR1 reads MNHEY; CDR2 reads SVGAGI. The DNA of the CDR3 is TGTGCCAGCAGTCCCTTGGCAGGGGGATCCTACGAGCAGTACTTC. Translation gives CASSPLAGGSYEQYF.

The CDR3 DNA sequence: TGTGCCTGGAGACCTCGGGGGGGCTACACCTTC. It encodes CAWRPRGGYTF. This chain connects TRBV30 to TRBJ1-2; D might be TRBD1 (5 bases). V lost 3 bases, J lost 8 bases, and 10 bases lay in between. CDR3 length: 11 residues. Germline V gene data show CDR1 as GTSNPN and CDR2 as SVGIG (reference sequence).

CDR3: CASSLYPGDTEAFF. In nucleotides, the CDR3 is TGTGCCAGCAGTTTATATCCGGGAGACACTGAAGCTTTCTTT. This rearrangement joins TRBV27 to TRBJ1-1; D is uncertain. CDR1 MNHEY and CDR2 SMNVEV come from the germline V gene (reference sequence). This CDR3 has 14 amino acids. V shed 1 base and J shed 3 bases, with 9 bases lying between them.

This clone has more than one count but fewer than ten. The chain links TRBV6-5 to TRBJ2-5; 13 bases are shared with TRBD2. The CDR3 length is 15 residues. Germline V lookup: CDR1 MNHEY, CDR2 SVGAGI. V was pared by 2 bases and J by 5 bases, with 2 bases of the junction left unmatched. The CDR3 protein is CASSYRLAGGETQYF. CDR3 sequence (DNA): TGTGCCAGCAGTTACAGACTAGCGGGAGGCGAGACCCAGTACTTC.

On this clone itself: A junction end diverges from the germline sequence, so it may reflect a read error. The chain carries TRBV30 and TRBJ2-3, with TRBD1 matching over 10 bases. CDR1 and CDR2 from the germline V gene are GTSNPN and SVGIG (reference sequence). The CDR3 is 15 residues long. DNA for the CDR3: TGTGCCTGGAGTGCCGGGACAGGGGTCACAGATGCGCAGTATTTT. Its translation is CAWSAGTGVTDAQYF.

This clone was seen a handful of times. The chain carries TRBV6-5 and TRBJ1-2; 7 bases fit TRBD1. CDR1 MNHEY and CDR2 SVGAGI come from the germline V gene. Germline trimming cut 4 bases from V and 8 bases from J; bases unmatched to any gene: 7. The CDR3 spans 13 residues. CDR3 bases: TGTGCCAGCAGTTCCCGACAGGGCGGGGGCTACACCTTC. This codes for CASSSRQGGGYTF.

The rearrangement joins TRBV5-4 to TRBJ2-1; D is uncertain. The germline gives CDR1 SGHNT, CDR2 YYREEE (reference sequence). Deletions cut 0 bases from V and 0 bases from J, with 10 bases between. The CDR3 totals 16 residues. The CDR3 loop reads CASSLDRISSYNEQFF. CDR3 DNA sequence: TGTGCCAGCAGCTTGGACCGTATTAGCTCCTACAATGAGCAGTTCTTC.

This clone has only a few counts. The DNA for the CDR3 is TGCGCCAGCAGCTTAACGGGTGAGGTGCGCTATAATTCACCCCTCCACTTT. Protein: CASSLTGEVRYNSPLHF. This sequence joins TRBV5-1 and TRBJ1-6, with unresolved D. Germline loops: CDR1 SGHRS, CDR2 YFSETQ. V lost 2 bases, J lost 3 bases, and 15 bases lay in between. CDR3 length: 17 amino acids.